The 26 T cell receptor beta chains below come from one sample, sequenced in a study of somatic mutations in cytotoxic T cells in rheumatoid arthritis (TCRdb year 2017). Libraries were made using the immunoSEQ multiplex PCR assay. TCRdb's version of the immuneACCESS table is confined to in-frame rearrangements and falls short of the full clone set. An unresolved V gene accounts for under half of the shortfall where checked; the remainder is of unknown origin. The sample profile shows approximately 12,000 clones; around four fifths of them were found once. The ten largest clones represent approximately 15% of the sample. The sample was CD8+ T cells sorted from blood. These TCRs come from a woman aged 55-69 years in good health.

V usage is TRBV7-6 and J usage is TRBJ2-7; D not resolved. V dropped 1 base and J dropped 7 bases, with 11 bases sitting between them. This CDR3 spans 13 amino acids. Looked up from germline, CDR1 is SGHVS and CDR2 is FNYEAQ. CDR3 sequence: CASSLEYLGEQYF. The CDR3 DNA follows: TGTGCCAGCAGCTTAGAATACCTCGGGGAGCAGTACTTC.

The CDR3 loop reads CASSSPGQGSYGYTF. CDR3 DNA: TGTGCCAGCAGCTCGCCGGGACAGGGGTCCTATGGCTACACCTTC. V is TRBV7-9 and J is TRBJ1-2; 10 nucleotides align to TRBD1. The CDR3 loop spans 15 amino acids. Germline V gene lookup returns CDR1 SEHNR and CDR2 FQNEAQ (reference sequence). Unmatched junction bases numbered 6, after V lost 4 bases and J lost 4 bases. Drawing the rest from reference TRBV7-9 and TRBJ1-2, the complete variable domain is DTGVSQNPRHKITKRGQNVTFRCDPISEHNRLYWYRQTLGQGPEFLTYFQNEAQLEKSRLLSDRFSAERPKGSFSTLEIQRTEQGDSAMYLCASSSPGQGSYGYTFGSGTRLTVV.

This sequence joins TRBV10-3 and TRBJ1-3; TRBD1 agrees at 8 bases. V lost 4 bases, J lost 7 bases, and 9 bases stayed unmatched. Germline values: CDR1 ENHRY, CDR2 SYGVKD. The CDR3 length is 15 residues. The DNA of the CDR3 is TGTGCCATCAGTGCCAGGGGACAGGCCGCGAACACCATATATTTT. Its translation: CAISARGQAANTIYF.

This clone was recorded once. The chain employs TRBV7-3 and TRBJ2-2; 10 nucleotides match TRBD2. Trimming cost V 5 bases and J 7 bases; bases outside gene matches: 7. CDR3 length equals 15 residues. Germline V CDR1 and CDR2: SGHTA, FQGTGA. This chain's CDR3 is CASSTIAGGYGELFF. The CDR3 DNA follows: TGTGCCAGCAGCACTATAGCGGGGGGTTACGGGGAGCTGTTTTTT.

The V and J genes are TRBV7-6 and TRBJ2-1; D possibly corresponds to TRBD1 (6 bases). Trimming stripped 1 base from V and 1 base from J, with 11 bases between. Looked up from germline, CDR1 is SGHVS and CDR2 is FNYEAQ. The CDR3 has 16 residues. CDR3 in DNA: TGTGCCAGCAGCTTAGTACAGGGTGCGTCCTACAATGAGCAGTTCTTC. The encoded protein is CASSLVQGASYNEQFF.

V and J are TRBV7-2 and TRBJ1-2; D remains unclear. CDR1 is SGHTA and CDR2 is FQGNSA in the germline V gene. V was clipped by 3 bases and J by 8 bases, with 13 bases between them. This CDR3 has 13 residues. CDR3 residues: CASSFGEIGGYTF. The CDR3 region has the DNA TGTGCCAGCAGCTTCGGGGAGATCGGGGGCTACACCTTC.

This sequence joins TRBV19 and TRBJ2-1, with TRBD2 matching over 12 bases. Trimming cost V 9 bases and J 8 bases; bases outside gene matches: 8. In germline, CDR1 is LNHDA, CDR2 SQIVND (reference sequence). The CDR3 spans 14 residues. Here the CDR3 reads CASSPSGGADEQFF. The CDR3, as DNA: TGTGCCAGCTCCCCTAGCGGGGGGGCGGATGAGCAGTTCTTC.

This chain uses TRBV4-1 with TRBJ2-7; D might be TRBD1 (5 bases). CDR3 length: 15 amino acids. The V end was cut by 0 bases, the J end by 4 bases, with 13 bases between. CDR1 and CDR2 (germline): MGHRA, YSYEKL. The CDR3 sequence: CASSQERQGRYEQYF. CDR3 sequence (DNA): TGCGCCAGCAGCCAAGAGAGGCAGGGCCGATACGAGCAGTACTTC.

The chain has TRBV25-1 and TRBJ2-7; possible D gene TRBD2, 5 bases. The CDR3 is made up of 15 amino acids. V lost 0 bases and J 2 bases, leaving 11 bases between the germline ends. In germline, CDR1 is MGHDK, CDR2 SYGVNS. CDR3 DNA sequence: TGTGCCAGCAGTGAATATGGGGAGCGGACCTACGAGCAGTACTTC. This codes for CASSEYGERTYEQYF.

The chain uses TRBV7-3 and TRBJ2-1, with 12 bases fitting TRBD2. The germline V gene has CDR1 SGHTA and CDR2 FQGTGA. The V segment lost 5 bases and the J segment 6 bases; nucleotides outside the gene matches: 5. The CDR3 spans 15 residues. This chain's CDR3 is CASSPLAGGPNEQFF. The CDR3 nucleotides are TGTGCCAGCAGCCCACTAGCGGGGGGACCCAATGAGCAGTTCTTC.

The V call is TRBV10-3, the J call TRBJ2-4, with a tentative D call TRBD1 (6 bases). The CDR3 extends over 17 amino acids. Trimming removed 0 bases from V and 0 bases from J, with 12 bases in between. Germline CDR1 ENHRY, CDR2 SYGVKD. As DNA, the CDR3 is TGTGCCATCAGTGAGTCCGGACAGAATCTAGCCAAAAACATTCAGTACTTC. Its translation: CAISESGQNLAKNIQYF.

V gene TRBV14 combines with J gene TRBJ1-6; D is unclear. This CDR3 contains 16 residues. CDR1 SGHDN and CDR2 FVKESK come from the germline V gene. Trimming shortened V by 7 bases and J by 4 bases, and 17 bases separated the two germline ends. This CDR3 reads CASNDSPAGYNSPLHF. For the CDR3, the DNA is TGTGCCAGCAACGACTCCCCGGCGGGTTATAATTCACCCCTCCACTTT.

The CDR3 is CSAERYNEQFF. CDR3 bases: TGCAGTGCCGAGCGGTACAATGAGCAGTTCTTC. The chain joins TRBV20-1 to TRBJ2-1, with D maybe TRBD2 (5 bases). This CDR3 comprises 11 residues. V lost 6 bases to trimming and J lost 4 bases, with 7 bases between them. Germline V gene sequence: CDR1 DFQATT, CDR2 SNEGSKA (reference sequence).

The rearrangement uses TRBV4-1 and TRBJ1-5; D might be TRBD1 (5 bases). Germline V CDR1 and CDR2: MGHRA, YSYEKL. The CDR3 has 15 residues. Trimming left V 0 bases short and J 4 bases short, with 10 bases between. For the CDR3, the DNA is TGCGCCAGCAGCCAAGATCGGCAGGGAAATCAGCCCCAGCATTTT. It translates to CASSQDRQGNQPQHF.

The V gene is TRBV7-2, the J gene TRBJ1-2; 8 nucleotides agree with TRBD1. Germline lookup yields CDR1 SGHTA and CDR2 FQGNSA. After removal of 3 bases from V and 0 bases from J, the junction contained 3 bases not matched to a gene. CDR3 length equals 15 residues. CDR3 sequence: CASSLPGQANYGYTF. The DNA of the CDR3 is TGTGCCAGCAGCTTGCCGGGACAGGCTAACTATGGCTACACCTTC.

Remarks on this clone: A read error is the likely source, as a far larger clone sits one nucleotide away. Distinct nucleotide sequences in the sample also encode this CDR3. The CDR3 protein is CASSQVLASNTEAFF. The CDR3 nucleotides are TGCGCCAGCAGCCAAGTCCTGGCATCGAACACTGAAGCTTTCTTT. V is TRBV4-1 and J is TRBJ1-1; D ambiguous. Trimming removed 1 base at V and 1 base at J, with 10 bases between. The germline gives CDR1 MGHRA, CDR2 YSYEKL. The CDR3 runs to 15 residues.

This chain joins TRBV5-8 and TRBJ2-1; TRBD2 aligns across 8 bases. The CDR3 extends over 16 amino acids. Germline CDR1 and CDR2: SGHTS and YDEGEE. V gave up 6 bases and J gave up 8 bases; unmatched junction bases: 16. The CDR3 reads CASIKQDSGGTDEQFF. As DNA, the CDR3 is TGTGCCAGCATTAAACAGGACAGCGGGGGTACCGATGAGCAGTTCTTC.

The chain joins TRBV19 to TRBJ1-1; D gene uncertain. Germline V gene lookup returns CDR1 LNHDA and CDR2 SQIVND (reference sequence). The length of the CDR3 is 12 residues. V lost 5 bases, J lost 6 bases, and 10 bases lay in between. The CDR3 bases are TGTGCCAGTAGTCCCGGGGTGTCTGAAGCTTTCTTT. It codes for CASSPGVSEAFF.

The chain carries TRBV19 and TRBJ1-5, with 8 bases aligning to TRBD1. The CDR3 extends over 16 amino acids. Germline loops: CDR1 LNHDA, CDR2 SQIVND (reference sequence). J was trimmed by 2 bases and V by 6 bases; bases with no gene match: 9. The CDR3 nucleotides read TGTGCCAGTAGATCCAGCGCACAGGGGGGCAATCAGCCCCAGCATTTT. This sequence encodes CASRSSAQGGNQPQHF. The whole variable domain, filled in from reference TRBV19 and TRBJ1-5, reads DGGITQSPKYLFRKEGQNVTLSCEQNLNHDAMYWYRQDPGQGLRLIYYSQIVNDFQKGDIAEGYSVSREKKESFPLTVTSAQKNPTAFYLCASRSSAQGGNQPQHFGDGTRLSIL.

The chain couples TRBV6-1 to TRBJ2-7; D is unresolved. The CDR3 is 14 residues long. Trimming removed 1 base at V and 1 base at J, with 8 bases between. Per the germline V gene, CDR1 is MNHNS and CDR2 is SASEGT. CDR3 sequence: CASSEDGESYEQYF. In DNA, the CDR3 is TGTGCCAGCAGTGAAGACGGAGAGTCCTACGAGCAGTACTTC.

The chain couples TRBV2 to TRBJ2-1; D remains ambiguous. The CDR3 totals 14 residues. CDR1 is SNHLY, CDR2 FYNNEI, per germline. Trimming stripped 8 bases from V and 2 bases from J, with 13 bases between. The CDR3 here is CASLEEPTYNEQFF. Here the CDR3 DNA reads TGTGCCAGCCTCGAGGAACCTACCTACAATGAGCAGTTCTTC.

The rearrangement uses TRBV23-1 and TRBJ1-1, with 9 bases lining up with TRBD1. TRBV23-1 is recorded as an ORF, its role being uncertain. J gave up 5 bases and V 3 bases, and 10 bases lay outside the gene matches. This CDR3 is built from 16 residues. The CDR3 nucleotides read TGCGCCAGCAGTCAGACTACAGGGGGCGCGGGTACTGAAGCTTTCTTT. It encodes CASSQTTGGAGTEAFF.

This clone was seen just once. The DNA of the CDR3 is TGCGCCAGCAGCTCGTCTAGCGGGGAGATGGTAGATACGCAGTATTTT. Its translation is CASSSSSGEMVDTQYF. The chain combines TRBV4-1 with TRBJ2-3; the match to TRBD2 covers 9 bases. The CDR3 is 16 residues long. V shed 5 bases, J shed 5 bases, and the junction held 11 bases outside the gene matches. In germline, CDR1 is MGHRA, CDR2 YSYEKL.

J is TRBJ2-3 and V is TRBV7-6; a possible D gene is TRBD1 (6 bases). Trimming took off 0 bases at V and 4 bases at J, with 8 bases between the two ends. The germline V gene has CDR1 SGHVS and CDR2 FNYEAQ. CDR3 length equals 14 residues. The CDR3 DNA sequence: TGTGCCAGCAGCTTAGCTCAGGGGTCAGATACGCAGTATTTT. This gives the protein CASSLAQGSDTQYF.

This chain links TRBV28 with TRBJ2-1, with TRBD1 matching over 7 bases. Germline V gene data show CDR1 as MDHEN and CDR2 as SYDVKM. V lost 4 bases to trimming and J lost 9 bases; unmatched junction nucleotides: 12. This CDR3 is 15 amino acids long. Here the CDR3 DNA reads TGTGCCAGCAGTTGCCCCGGGACAGTACCCTGTGAGCAGTTCTTC. Its protein product is CASSCPGTVPCEQFF.

J is TRBJ2-1 and V is TRBV7-3; 9 bases are a match to TRBD1. This CDR3 comprises 16 residues. Per germline, CDR1 SGHTA and CDR2 FQGTGA. V lost 4 bases, J lost 8 bases, and 12 bases stayed unmatched. Written as DNA, the CDR3 is TGTGCCAGCAGCTCGTCCGAGGGACAGGGTATCGATGAGCAGTTCTTC. Translated, it gives CASSSSEGQGIDEQFF.